Following are 24 T cell receptor beta chains from one sample sequenced in a study of T cells after yellow fever vaccination (dated by TCRdb to about 2019). The library was generated by 5' RACE. The listed sequencing device is Illumina NovaSeq 6000. The public sequencing data were trimmed at Q25 with fastp and processed into clonotypes with MiXCR by TCRdb, which kept only in-frame beta chains. Merged by CDR3 protein, the rows form single entries marked with the most common genes and DNA. The sample records approximately 250,000 distinct CDR3 sequences, roughly 5.6% of which are singletons. Around 3.5% of the sample is held by the ten biggest clonotypes. In the paper's terms, the treatment or condition label means: live attenuated yellow fever vaccine strain. The source was CD4+ T cells sorted from PBMCs, collected on the day of the yellow fever booster vaccination. The receptor set was obtained from a man aged 18 to 29 who received the YFV17D yellow fever vaccine.

The CDR3 loop reads CASSPPAGGNQPQHF. CDR3 nucleotide sequence: TGTGCCAGCTCACCACCGGCAGGGGGTAATCAGCCCCAGCATTTT. The chain has TRBV18 and TRBJ1-5; 7 bases match TRBD1. The V segment lost 0 bases and the J segment 4 bases; nucleotides outside the gene matches: 3. Germline loops: CDR1 KGHSH, CDR2 LQKENI. CDR3 length equals 15 residues.

The genes are TRBV29-1 and TRBJ2-2; 7 bases align to TRBD2. V lost 7 bases, J lost 4 bases, and 3 bases stayed unmatched. Germline values: CDR1 SQVTM, CDR2 ANQGSEA. The CDR3 spans 12 residues. DNA for the CDR3: TGCAGCGCAGCGGGGCCCACCGGGGAGCTGTTTTTT. Its protein is CSAAGPTGELFF.

This clonotype was counted many times. This chain uses TRBV10-3 with TRBJ1-1; no definite D call. The V end was cut by 6 bases, the J end by 2 bases, with 13 bases between. The CDR3 is 14 residues long. Germline CDR1 reads ENHRY; CDR2 reads SYGVKD. CDR3 bases: TGTGCCATCAGCCCGGGCCTCAAAAACACTGAAGCTTTCTTT. Translated, it gives CAISPGLKNTEAFF.

This clonotype was detected a few times. The chain uses TRBV19 and TRBJ2-1, with D hard to call. Germline V gene lookup returns CDR1 LNHDA and CDR2 SQIVND (reference sequence). The CDR3 extends over 12 amino acids. The V end lost 3 bases, the J end lost 7 bases, and 7 bases lay between the germline ends. The CDR3 DNA sequence: TGTGCCAGTAGTATTAGTGCAAATGAGCAGTTCTTC. Its protein product is CASSISANEQFF.

The rearrangement uses TRBV4-3 and TRBJ2-3; TRBD2 agrees at 10 bases. The junction had 5 bases not matched to a gene; V was cut back by 1 base and J by 4 bases. The CDR3 covers 16 residues. CDR1 is LGHNA and CDR2 is YSLEER in the germline V gene. The CDR3 loop reads CASSQVASGGSDTQYF. The CDR3 region has the DNA TGCGCCAGCAGCCAAGTGGCTAGCGGGGGATCAGATACGCAGTATTTT.

In this sample, this clonotype turned up a few times. A much larger clone differs by one base, so this may be a read error. The chain employs TRBV27 and TRBJ1-2; 8 nucleotides line up with TRBD1. Trimming took 5 bases from V and 0 from J; bases not matched to a gene: 2. This CDR3 spans 14 amino acids. The germline V gene encodes CDR1 MNHEY and CDR2 SMNVEV (reference sequence). The CDR3 sequence: CASSMGQANYGYTF. CDR3 nucleotides: TGTGCCAGCAGTATGGGACAGGCTAACTATGGCTACACCTTC.

The V call is TRBV18, the J call TRBJ1-5; D remains unclear. Trimming stripped 5 bases from V and 0 bases from J, with 14 bases between. The germline V gene has CDR1 KGHSH and CDR2 LQKENI. CDR3 size: 16 residues. The CDR3 loop is CASSIYLEHSNQPQHF. The CDR3 nucleotides read TGTGCCAGCTCAATCTATCTGGAACATAGCAATCAGCCCCAGCATTTT. Supplemented by reference TRBV18 and TRBJ1-5, the full variable domain reads NAGVMQNPRHLVRRRGQEARLRCSPMKGHSHVYWYRQLPEEGLKFMVYLQKENIIDESGMPKERFSAEFPKEGPSILRIQQVVRGDSAAYFCASSIYLEHSNQPQHFGDGTRLSIL.

This clonotype has just a few counts. This sequence joins TRBV7-2 and TRBJ2-2, with TRBD2 matching over 9 bases. This CDR3 has 16 amino acids. The V gene's germline CDR1 is SGHTA and CDR2 FQGNSA. J lost 3 bases, V lost 1 base, and 3 bases had no gene match. The CDR3 loop is CASSLGGGVYTGELFF. The CDR3 DNA follows: TGTGCCAGCAGCTTAGGCGGGGGGGTTTACACCGGGGAGCTGTTTTTT.

The chain has TRBV7-2 and TRBJ2-3, with 11 bases aligning to TRBD2. CDR3 length: 15 residues. Germline V gene lookup returns CDR1 SGHTA and CDR2 FQGNSA. The junction had 10 bases not matched to a gene; V was cut back by 8 bases and J by 6 bases. The CDR3 reads CASGISGGAGDTQYF. In nucleotides, the CDR3 is TGTGCCAGCGGAATTAGCGGGGGGGCTGGGGATACGCAGTATTTT.

As to this clonotype: A much bigger clone sits one base away, suggesting this may be a read error. The rearrangement joins TRBV7-3 to TRBJ2-3; D is perhaps TRBD2 (7 bases). Germline V CDR1 and CDR2: SGHTA, FQGTGA. This CDR3 comprises 14 residues. V was pared by 2 bases and J by 5 bases, with 11 bases between. CDR3 nucleotide sequence: TGTGCCAGCAGCTTACCGGGGGGCGGAGATACGCAGTATTTT. Translating it yields CASSLPGGGDTQYF.

This clonotype has a count of ten or more. This chain uses TRBV4-1 with TRBJ2-3, with D maybe TRBD1 (7 bases). Germline lookup yields CDR1 MGHRA and CDR2 YSYEKL. V lost 3 bases and J 7 bases, leaving 14 bases between the germline ends. The CDR3 totals 14 residues. This chain's CDR3 is CASSHRQGGNTQYF. The CDR3 nucleotides are TGCGCCAGCAGCCACCGACAGGGCGGGAATACGCAGTATTTT.

This clonotype was picked up many times. The rearrangement uses TRBV12-3 or TRBV12-4 and TRBJ1-2; 7 bases are a match to TRBD1. The V segment lost 10 bases and the J segment 8 bases; nucleotides outside the gene matches: 19. The CDR3 sequence is 15 residues long. The DNA of the CDR3 is TGTGCCACCGACGTAATTCCCACAGGGGTGGCGGGCTACACCTTC. It translates to CATDVIPTGVAGYTF.

At least ten counts were recorded for this clonotype. V and J are TRBV18 and TRBJ1-5; no clear D. This CDR3 comprises 13 residues. The germline V gene has CDR1 KGHSH and CDR2 LQKENI. V was clipped by 6 bases and J by 6 bases, with 12 bases between them. This CDR3 reads CASSPGTRQPQHF. The CDR3 nucleotides read TGTGCCAGCTCGCCGGGAACGCGTCAGCCCCAGCATTTT.

V and J are TRBV19 and TRBJ2-2, with D possibly matching TRBD2 (7 bases). Trimming pared 5 bases from V and 7 bases from J, leaving 17 bases between. From germline, CDR1 is LNHDA and CDR2 SQIVND (reference sequence). This CDR3 has 15 residues. The CDR3 sequence: CASSPPQGRGGELFF. Written as DNA, the CDR3 is TGTGCCAGTAGTCCCCCCCAGGGGAGGGGCGGGGAGCTGTTTTTT.

In its sample, this clonotype was seen a few times. The V call is TRBV10-3, the J call TRBJ2-5; 7 nucleotides line up with TRBD2. Losses at the gene ends were 6 bases for V and 5 bases for J; bases not matched to a gene: 15. The germline V gene encodes CDR1 ENHRY and CDR2 SYGVKD. CDR3 length equals 16 residues. CDR3 DNA sequence: TGTGCCATCAGCAAGGACTTATCGGGGGGTTGGGAGACCCAGTACTTC. It translates to CAISKDLSGGWETQYF.

This clonotype was counted ten times or more. This chain uses TRBV18 with TRBJ2-5, with D unresolved. The CDR3 has 16 residues. Trimming stripped 6 bases from V and 0 bases from J, with 17 bases between. The V gene's germline CDR1 is KGHSH and CDR2 LQKENI. CDR3 sequence (DNA): TGTGCCAGCTCGCGAAACAGCAAACCCGACCAAGAGACCCAGTACTTC. This translates into CASSRNSKPDQETQYF.

This clonotype has a count of ten or more. This chain links TRBV7-2 with TRBJ1-1, with D perhaps matching TRBD1 (5 bases). The CDR3 has 15 amino acids. The germline CDR1 and CDR2 sequences are SGHTA and FQGNSA. V lost 5 bases to trimming and J lost 10 bases, with 23 bases between them. CDR3 in amino acids: CASSPPSAVGGGAFF. The CDR3 nucleotides read TGTGCCAGCAGCCCACCTTCGGCTGTCGGGGGGGGAGCTTTCTTT. The full variable domain, completed using reference TRBV7-2 and TRBJ1-1, is GAGVSQSPSNKVTEKGKDVELRCDPISGHTALYWYRQSLGQGLEFLIYFQGNSAPDKSGLPSDRFSAERTGGSVSTLTIQRTQQEDSAVYLCASSPPSAVGGGAFFGQGTRLTVV.

This clonotype was picked up many times. The chain employs TRBV18 and TRBJ2-3; 8 nucleotides line up with TRBD2. The germline V gene encodes CDR1 KGHSH and CDR2 LQKENI. Unmatched junction bases numbered 12, after V lost 2 bases and J lost 5 bases. The CDR3 loop spans 17 amino acids. The CDR3 sequence: CASSPFDGGASGDTQYF. The CDR3 nucleotides are TGTGCCAGCTCACCATTTGACGGGGGGGCTTCAGGAGATACGCAGTATTTT.

This clonotype was counted only a few times. The gene calls are TRBV7-9 and TRBJ2-2; unclear D gene. The germline V gene has CDR1 SEHNR and CDR2 FQNEAQ (reference sequence). The V and J ends lost 2 bases and 6 bases respectively, with 10 bases between them. This CDR3 spans 14 amino acids. The CDR3 nucleotides read TGTGCCAGCAGCTTACCCCTGGGCCCCGGGGAGCTGTTTTTT. Translation: CASSLPLGPGELFF. The full variable domain, with the rest looked up from reference TRBV7-9 and TRBJ2-2, is DTGVSQNPRHKITKRGQNVTFRCDPISEHNRLYWYRQTLGQGPEFLTYFQNEAQLEKSRLLSDRFSAERPKGSFSTLEIQRTEQGDSAMYLCASSLPLGPGELFFGEGSRLTVL.

This clonotype has just a few counts. The CDR3 region has the DNA TGTGCCAGCGCGGGGGTGGAAGAGACCCAGTACTTC. Its protein is CASAGVEETQYF. V is TRBV5-4 and J is TRBJ2-5; the match to TRBD2 covers 7 bases. The CDR3 consists of 12 residues. With V trimmed by 7 bases and J by 3 bases, 3 bases remained unmatched. From germline, CDR1 is SGHNT and CDR2 YYREEE (reference sequence).

This clonotype was picked up many times. V and J are TRBV6-5 and TRBJ2-7; 13 bases line up with TRBD2. V lost 4 bases and J lost 6; bases outside the gene matches: 3. Germline V gene sequence: CDR1 MNHEY, CDR2 SVGAGI. The CDR3 sequence is 14 residues long. The CDR3 coding sequence is TGTGCCAGCAGTTCTACTAGCGGGGGGGTCGAGCAGTACTTC. It codes for CASSSTSGGVEQYF.

The table lists this clonotype with many counts. The rearrangement links TRBV4-2 to TRBJ2-3; tentatively, D is TRBD1 (6 bases). CDR1 and CDR2 (germline): LGHNA, YNFKEQ. The germline V and J ends were trimmed by 4 bases and 3 bases, with 14 bases remaining between them. This CDR3 has 15 amino acids. CDR3 bases: TGTGCCAGCAGCCCGATAATAAGGGGGACAGATACGCAGTATTTT. This gives the protein CASSPIIRGTDTQYF.

This clonotype was picked up a small number of times. The chain couples TRBV4-3 to TRBJ2-7, with no clear D. CDR1 is LGHNA and CDR2 is YSLEER in the germline V gene. The CDR3 is 15 amino acids. V was shortened by 1 base and J by 0 bases, with 10 bases between the two germline ends. The CDR3 here is CASSQGSVPSYEQYF. The CDR3 coding sequence is TGCGCCAGCAGCCAAGGTTCAGTCCCCTCCTACGAGCAGTACTTC.

A few counts support this clonotype. The V call is TRBV7-9, the J call TRBJ2-3, with 7 bases fitting TRBD1. This CDR3 has 15 amino acids. The junction had 6 bases not matched to a gene; V was cut back by 4 bases and J by 2 bases. Germline CDR1 SEHNR, CDR2 FQNEAQ (reference sequence). CDR3 DNA: TGTGCCAGCAGCTCAACAGGGGCAAACACAGATACGCAGTATTTT. The encoded protein is CASSSTGANTDTQYF.